Following are 6 T cell receptor beta chains from one sample sequenced in a study of OX40 agonist ivuxolimab in advanced cancers. Assay used: immunoSEQ multiplex PCR; TCRdb lists only in-frame clones, some missing. The sample records some 51,000 clones, about 90% being singletons. Sequencing used CD4+ or CD8+ T cells sorted from blood, obtained in a trial of the OX40 agonist ivuxolimab. The receptors shown here come from an adult with an advanced solid tumor such as melanoma, head and neck, liver or kidney cancer.

The chain employs TRBV9 and TRBJ1-2; perhaps TRBD1 as D (6 bases). There are 13 residues in the CDR3. Per germline, CDR1 SGDLS and CDR2 YYNGEE. V was pared by 8 bases and J by 3 bases, with 14 bases between. This CDR3 reads CASSGQSYYGYTF. The CDR3 nucleotides read TGTGCCAGTTCCGGACAGTCATACTATGGCTACACCTTC.

This rearrangement joins TRBV27 to TRBJ2-5; 11 nucleotides agree with TRBD2. The germline V gene has CDR1 MNHEY and CDR2 SMNVEV (reference sequence). Trimming removed 5 bases from V and 4 bases from J; junction bases left unmatched: 6. This CDR3 is built from 15 residues. CDR3 sequence reads: CASSPLAGGLETQYF. The CDR3 nucleotides are TGTGCCAGCAGTCCTTTAGCGGGGGGGCTAGAGACCCAGTACTTC.

V and J are TRBV7-6 and TRBJ1-1; 11 nucleotides match TRBD1. V was pared by 1 base and J by 1 base, with 5 bases of the junction left unmatched. The length of the CDR3 is 17 residues. The V gene's germline CDR1 is SGHVS and CDR2 FNYEAQ. The CDR3 DNA sequence: TGTGCCAGCAGCTTAGGAGAGGACAGGGGGCCGAACACTGAAGCTTTCTTT. Its translation: CASSLGEDRGPNTEAFF.

This chain uses TRBV15 with TRBJ1-3; D uncertain. The CDR3 runs to 16 residues. The germline gives CDR1 LNHNV, CDR2 YYDKDF (reference sequence). V lost 0 bases, J lost 2 bases, and 11 bases lay in between. CDR3 region: CATSRDPKRTGNTIYF. The CDR3 nucleotides are TGTGCCACCAGCAGAGATCCTAAACGTACTGGAAACACCATATATTTT.

The CDR3 coding sequence is TGTGCCAGTAGTATTGGGGGACTCGCCTACGAGCAGTACTTC. Amino acid sequence: CASSIGGLAYEQYF. This chain connects TRBV19 to TRBJ2-7; possibly TRBD2 for D (6 bases). CDR3 size: 14 residues. V lost 3 bases, J lost 2 bases, and 11 bases lay in between. Per the germline V gene, CDR1 is LNHDA and CDR2 is SQIVND (reference sequence).

The chain recombines TRBV4-1 with TRBJ1-5; perhaps TRBD1 as D (5 bases). Germline lookup yields CDR1 MGHRA and CDR2 YSYEKL. The V gene lost 1 base and the J gene lost 0 bases, with 16 bases spanning the gap. This CDR3 is built from 18 residues. The CDR3 sequence is CASSQAASGGYSNQPQHF. CDR3 DNA sequence: TGCGCCAGCAGCCAAGCCGCCTCGGGGGGTTATAGCAATCAGCCCCAGCATTTT.